This T cell receptor (beta chain) was identified in a study of blood T cell repertoires in COVID-19. V dropped 4 bases and J dropped 6; count of bases not matched to a gene: 4. The CDR3 covers 14 residues. Germline loops: CDR1 ENHRY, CDR2 SYGVKD. TCRdb's table, derived via immunoSEQ multiplex PCR, lists solely in-frame clones and lacks some. The data contain some 120,000 clones, roughly 79% of them singletons. The TCR sequence derives from a human donor in a cohort sampled during active COVID-19. The sample was peripheral blood. The rearrangement links TRBV10-3 to TRBJ1-5, with 9 bases matching TRBD1. The CDR3 region is CAISADRGFQPQHF. The CDR3 DNA reads TGTGCCATCAGTGCGGACAGGGGTTTTCAGCCCCAGCATTTT.